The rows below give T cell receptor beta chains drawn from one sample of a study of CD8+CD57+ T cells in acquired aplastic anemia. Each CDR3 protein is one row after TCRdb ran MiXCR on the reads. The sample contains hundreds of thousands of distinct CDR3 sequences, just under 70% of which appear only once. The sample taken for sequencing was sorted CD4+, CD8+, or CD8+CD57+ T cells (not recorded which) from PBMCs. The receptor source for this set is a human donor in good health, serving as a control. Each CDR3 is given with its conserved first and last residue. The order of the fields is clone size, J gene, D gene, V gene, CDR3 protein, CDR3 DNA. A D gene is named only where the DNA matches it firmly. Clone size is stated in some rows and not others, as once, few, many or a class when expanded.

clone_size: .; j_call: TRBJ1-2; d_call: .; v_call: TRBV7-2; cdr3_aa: CASSQRGPYGYTF; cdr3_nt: TGTGCCAGCAGCCAACGGGGACCGTATGGCTACACCTTC
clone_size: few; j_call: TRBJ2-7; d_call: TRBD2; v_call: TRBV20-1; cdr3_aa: CSARGRESYEQYF; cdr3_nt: TGCAGTGCTAGGGGGAGGGAGTCCTACGAGCAGTACTTC
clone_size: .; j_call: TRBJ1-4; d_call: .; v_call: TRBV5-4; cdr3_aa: CASSLEGHSEKLFF; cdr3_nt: TGTGCCAGCAGCTTGGAAGGTCACTCCGAAAAACTGTTTTTT
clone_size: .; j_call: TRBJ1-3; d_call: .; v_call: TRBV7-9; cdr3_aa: CARRGHPGNTIYF; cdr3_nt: TGTGCCAGAAGGGGACATCCCGGAAACACCATATATTTT
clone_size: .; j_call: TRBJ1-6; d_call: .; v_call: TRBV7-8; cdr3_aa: CASSLTPSSDTPFHF; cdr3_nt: TGTGCCAGCAGCTTAACGCCAAGCTCTGATACACCCTTTCACTTT
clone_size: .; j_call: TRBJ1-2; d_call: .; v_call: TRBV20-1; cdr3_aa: CSVGRGAFETF; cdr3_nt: .
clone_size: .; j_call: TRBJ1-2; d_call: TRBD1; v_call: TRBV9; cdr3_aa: CASSLGRGRSYGYTF; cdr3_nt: TGTGCCAGCAGCTTGGGGAGGGGGCGCTCTTATGGCTACACCTTC
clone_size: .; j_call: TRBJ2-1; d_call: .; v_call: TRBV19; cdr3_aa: CASTPPGHCAEAFF; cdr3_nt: TGTGCCAGTACCCCGCCGGGCCACTGCGCTGAAGCGTTCTTT
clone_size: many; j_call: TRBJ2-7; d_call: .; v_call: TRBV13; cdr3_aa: CASSLTGSGEQYF; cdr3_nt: TGTGCCAGCAGCCTAACAGGGTCGGGGGAGCAGTACTTC
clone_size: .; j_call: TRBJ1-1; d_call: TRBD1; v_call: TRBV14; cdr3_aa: CASSPNRGTEAFF; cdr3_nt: TGTGCCAGCAGCCCCAACAGGGGCACTGAAGCTTTCTTT
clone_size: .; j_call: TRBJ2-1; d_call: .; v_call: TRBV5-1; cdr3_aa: CASSRNPGPDF; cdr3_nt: TGTGCCAGCAGCCGTAACCCTGGACCGGACTTC
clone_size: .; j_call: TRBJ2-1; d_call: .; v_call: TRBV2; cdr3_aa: CASSDPNSSSYNEQFF; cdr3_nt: TGTGCCAGCAGTGATCCAAACTCGAGCTCCTACAATGAGCAGTTCTTC
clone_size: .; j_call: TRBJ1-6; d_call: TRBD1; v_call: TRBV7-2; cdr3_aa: CASSTAAGTAEPHHF; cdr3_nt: TGTGCCAGCAGCACTGCCGCAGGGACAGCGGAACCCCACCACTTT
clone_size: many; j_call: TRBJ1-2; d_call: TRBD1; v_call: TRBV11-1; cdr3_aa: CASSASTGDGYTF; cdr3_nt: TGTGCCAGCAGCGCATCGACAGGGGACGGCTACACCTTC
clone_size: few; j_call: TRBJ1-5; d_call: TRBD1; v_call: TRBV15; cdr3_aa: CATSRGVDRGSNQPQHF; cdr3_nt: TGTGCCACCAGCAGAGGGGTTGACAGGGGAAGCAATCAGCCCCAGCATTTT
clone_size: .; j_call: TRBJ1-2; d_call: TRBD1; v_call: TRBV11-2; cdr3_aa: CASSVRDSVYGYTF; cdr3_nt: TGTGCCAGCAGCGTAAGGGACAGCGTCTATGGCTACACCTTC
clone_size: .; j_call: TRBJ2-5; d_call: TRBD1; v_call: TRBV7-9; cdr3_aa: CASSLRGDRGTFFF; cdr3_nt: TGTGCCAGCAGTCTTCGGGGGGACAGGGGCACTTTCTTTTTC
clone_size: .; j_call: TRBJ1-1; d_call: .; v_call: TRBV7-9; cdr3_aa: CASSPGQRTHHTFAFF; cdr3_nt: TGTGCCAGCAGCCCCGGACAGAGGACACACCATACATTTGCTTTCTTT
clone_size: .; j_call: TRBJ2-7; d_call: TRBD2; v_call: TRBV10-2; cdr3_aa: CASSDWLAGPSSYEQYF; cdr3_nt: TGCGCCAGCAGTGATTGGCTAGCGGGGCCTAGCTCCTACGAGCAGTACTTC
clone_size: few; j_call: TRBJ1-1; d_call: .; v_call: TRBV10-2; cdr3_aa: CASRARPDGWAFF; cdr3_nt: TGCGCCAGCAGGGCTCGACCGGACGGATGGGCTTTCTTT
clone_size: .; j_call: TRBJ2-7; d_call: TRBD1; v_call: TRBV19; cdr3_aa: CASSLYGTGVAEQYF; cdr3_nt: TGTGCCAGTAGTCTTTACGGGACAGGGGTAGCCGAGCAGTACTTC
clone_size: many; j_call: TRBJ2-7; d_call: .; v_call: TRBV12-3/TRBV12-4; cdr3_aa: CASSFRTIQSYEQYF; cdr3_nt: TGTGCCAGCAGTTTCCGGACAATTCAATCCTACGAGCAGTACTTC
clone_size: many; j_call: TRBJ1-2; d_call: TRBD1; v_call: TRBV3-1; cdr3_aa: CASSPTIGTGYGYTF; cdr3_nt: TGTGCCAGCAGCCCTACTATCGGGACAGGGTATGGCTACACCTTC
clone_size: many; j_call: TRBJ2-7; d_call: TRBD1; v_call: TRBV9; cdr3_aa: CASSVGGTGGLHEQYF; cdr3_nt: TGTGCCAGCAGCGTCGGCGGGACAGGGGGTCTCCACGAGCAGTACTTC
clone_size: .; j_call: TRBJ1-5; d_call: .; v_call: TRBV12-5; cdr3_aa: CASSFLGRSNQPQHF; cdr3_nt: TGTGCTAGTAGTTTCCTGGGCAGGAGCAATCAGCCCCAGCATTTT
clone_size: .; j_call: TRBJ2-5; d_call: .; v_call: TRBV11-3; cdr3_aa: CASSARQETQYF; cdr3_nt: TGTGCCAGCAGCGCCCGCCAAGAGACCCAGTACTTC
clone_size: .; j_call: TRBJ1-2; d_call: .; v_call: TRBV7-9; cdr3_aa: CASSLAWPSPLF; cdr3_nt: TGTGCCAGCAGCTTAGCGTGGCCCTCGCCCCTCTTC
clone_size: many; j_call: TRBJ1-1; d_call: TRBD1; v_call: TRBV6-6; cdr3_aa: CASSSQGASTEAFF; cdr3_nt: TGTGCCAGCAGTTCACAGGGGGCAAGTACTGAAGCTTTCTTT
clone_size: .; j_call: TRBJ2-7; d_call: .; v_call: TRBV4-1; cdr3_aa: CASSQDGGEQHF; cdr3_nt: TGCGCCAGCAGCCAAGATGGGGGCGAGCAGCACTTC